A selection of T cell receptor beta chains follows, all from one sample in a study of blood T cell repertoires in COVID-19. Here immunoSEQ multiplex PCR was the method, and the copy in TCRdb shows in-frame clones only, minus some. The table records approximately 250,000 clones, approximately 86% of them present only once. The sequencing input was peripheral blood. Receptor source: a man aged 18 to 30 with active or convalescent COVID-19. Both conserved end residues are part of each CDR3. D genes are given only for firm matches. A row's size may be missing; if present it is once, few, many or a size class.

J: TRBJ2-5; D: TRBD1; size: NA; V: TRBV4-1; DNA: TGCGCCAGCAGCCAAGCGGACAGGGTCCAAGAGACCCAGTACTTC; CDR3: CASSQADRVQETQYF
J: TRBJ1-5; D: TRBD1; size: NA; V: TRBV24-1; DNA: TGTGCCACCAGTGATGGGACAGGGGGGAATCAGCCCCAGCATTTT; CDR3: CATSDGTGGNQPQHF
J: TRBJ1-2; D: NA; size: NA; V: TRBV20-1; DNA: TGCAGTGCCCCAGCTAACTATGGCTACACCTTC; CDR3: CSAPANYGYTF
J: TRBJ2-1; D: TRBD2; size: NA; V: TRBV10-3; DNA: TGTGCCATCAGTGAGTCAGGGACTAGCGGGAGCCGGCAGTTCTTC; CDR3: CAISESGTSGSRQFF
J: TRBJ2-1; D: NA; size: NA; V: TRBV28; DNA: TGTGCCAGCAGCGAACCTACAGGGCCCAATGAGCAGTTCTTC; CDR3: CASSEPTGPNEQFF
J: TRBJ1-2; D: TRBD1; size: NA; V: TRBV11-2; DNA: TGTGCCAGCAGCCTTCGACAGGGAGACACCTATGGCTACACCTTC; CDR3: CASSLRQGDTYGYTF
J: TRBJ2-2; D: NA; size: NA; V: TRBV10-1; DNA: TGCGCCAGCAGTATCACTGACACCGGGGAGCTGTTTTTT; CDR3: CASSITDTGELFF
J: TRBJ2-7; D: TRBD1; size: NA; V: TRBV6-5; DNA: TGTGCCAGCAGTTACTCCGACAGGGCCTACGAGCAGTACTTC; CDR3: CASSYSDRAYEQYF
J: TRBJ1-2; D: NA; size: NA; V: TRBV21-1; DNA: TGTGCCAGCAGTGGAATGGAGAACTATGGCTACACCTTC; CDR3: CASSGMENYGYTF
J: TRBJ1-5; D: NA; size: NA; V: TRBV29-1; DNA: TGCAGCGTTGCTGGGGGCTCTGGCAATCAGCCCCAGCATTTT; CDR3: CSVAGGSGNQPQHF
J: TRBJ2-5; D: NA; size: once; V: TRBV2; DNA: TGTGCCAGCCAGGCCGAGGGTGAGACCCAGTACTTC; CDR3: CASQAEGETQYF
J: TRBJ2-5; D: NA; size: NA; V: TRBV5-8; DNA: TGTGCCAGCAGCCTGACTAGTCACCAAGAGACCCAGTACTTC; CDR3: CASSLTSHQETQYF
J: TRBJ1-1; D: NA; size: NA; V: TRBV5-1; DNA: TGCGCCAGCAGACTAGGTAGTGAAGCTTTCTTT; CDR3: CASRLGSEAFF
J: TRBJ2-5; D: NA; size: NA; V: TRBV5-1; DNA: TGCGCCAGCAGCTCCGCGCGCCAAGAAGAGACCCAGTACTTC; CDR3: CASSSARQEETQYF
J: TRBJ2-3; D: NA; size: NA; V: TRBV11-2; DNA: TGTGCCAGCACCTCCGGAGTTAGCTCCAATTCAGATACGCAGTATTTT; CDR3: CASTSGVSSNSDTQYF
J: TRBJ2-4; D: TRBD1; size: NA; V: TRBV6-2/TRBV6-3; DNA: TGTGCCAGCAGTTCAGGGGGCAACATTCAGTACTTC; CDR3: CASSSGGNIQYF
J: TRBJ2-3; D: TRBD1; size: NA; V: TRBV6-4; DNA: TGTGCCAGCAGTGACTCTCGGACAGGCCGCACAGATACGCAGTATTTT; CDR3: CASSDSRTGRTDTQYF
J: TRBJ1-6; D: NA; size: NA; V: TRBV7-6; DNA: TGTGCCAGCAGCTCCGGGGGAATTTCTAATTCACCCCTCCACTTT; CDR3: CASSSGGISNSPLHF
J: TRBJ1-4; D: NA; size: once; V: TRBV9; DNA: TGTGCCAGCAGCGTACAGGGGAGAATTAATGAAAAACTGTTTTTT; CDR3: CASSVQGRINEKLFF
J: TRBJ2-2; D: NA; size: NA; V: TRBV7-9; DNA: TGTGCCAGCAGCTCGCAGGGTGCCGGGGAGCTGTTTTTT; CDR3: CASSSQGAGELFF
J: TRBJ2-2; D: TRBD1; size: NA; V: TRBV9; DNA: TGTGCCAGCAGCGCCGGGACAGGGCGCACCGGGGAGCTGTTTTTT; CDR3: CASSAGTGRTGELFF
J: TRBJ2-3; D: NA; size: NA; V: TRBV5-6; DNA: TGTGCCAGCAGCTTGATTTTAGGGGGAGAGAGGGCAGATACGCAGTATTTT; CDR3: CASSLILGGERADTQYF
J: TRBJ2-5; D: TRBD2; size: NA; V: TRBV19; DNA: TGTGCCAGTAGTATAGTGACTAGCGGGAGGAGAGAGACCCAGTACTTC; CDR3: CASSIVTSGRRETQYF
J: TRBJ2-7; D: TRBD1; size: NA; V: TRBV19; DNA: TGTGCCAGTAGTATCGCGATCCGGGACAGGCGTTCCTACGAGCAGTACTTC; CDR3: CASSIAIRDRRSYEQYF
J: TRBJ2-5; D: TRBD1; size: NA; V: TRBV29-1; DNA: TGCAGCGTTGTGACAGGGACCCAAGAGACCCAGTACTTC; CDR3: CSVVTGTQETQYF
J: TRBJ1-5; D: NA; size: few; V: TRBV7-8; DNA: TGTGCCAGCAGCTTAGGGCCAAACCAGCCCCAGCATTTT; CDR3: CASSLGPNQPQHF
J: TRBJ1-2; D: NA; size: NA; V: TRBV12-2; DNA: TGTGCAAGTCGCAGGGGCGCCCGTGGCTACACCTTC; CDR3: CASRRGARGYTF
J: TRBJ2-1; D: TRBD2; size: NA; V: TRBV10-3; DNA: TGTGCCATCAGTGGGGGGACTAGCGGGAGGAAGAACTACAATGAGCAGTTCTTC; CDR3: CAISGGTSGRKNYNEQFF
J: TRBJ2-7; D: NA; size: NA; V: TRBV18; DNA: TGTGCCAGCTCCAGGACGGACTCCCTCCGATGGTACGAGCAGTACTTC; CDR3: CASSRTDSLRWYEQYF
J: TRBJ2-3; D: TRBD2; size: NA; V: TRBV28; DNA: TGTGCCAGCAGTTGGGGGGGGACGAGCACAGATACGCAGTATTTT; CDR3: CASSWGGTSTDTQYF
J: TRBJ1-4; D: TRBD1; size: NA; V: TRBV10-3; DNA: TGTGCCATCTCGAGGGGGCGCGATGAAAAACTGTTTTTT; CDR3: CAISRGRDEKLFF
J: TRBJ2-5; D: TRBD1; size: NA; V: TRBV5-4; DNA: TGTGCCAGCAGCTTGGACAGGGGCCTTCAAGAGACCCAGTACTTC; CDR3: CASSLDRGLQETQYF
J: TRBJ1-2; D: TRBD1; size: once; V: TRBV7-2; DNA: TGTGCCAGCAGCCAGCCGACAGGGATCTATGGCTACACCTTC; CDR3: CASSQPTGIYGYTF
J: TRBJ2-1; D: TRBD2; size: NA; V: TRBV5-1; DNA: TGCGCCAGCAGCTTGGTCGGGACTAGCGGGAGTAATTGGGACAATGAGCAGTTCTTC; CDR3: CASSLVGTSGSNWDNEQFF
J: TRBJ1-5; D: NA; size: NA; V: TRBV6-5; DNA: TGTGCCAGCAGGCCTACAGGGTCTTGGCCCCAGCATTTT; CDR3: CASRPTGSWPQHF
J: TRBJ2-7; D: NA; size: NA; V: TRBV30; DNA: TGTGCCTGGAATACAGGTTACGAGCAGTACTTC; CDR3: CAWNTGYEQYF
J: TRBJ2-3; D: NA; size: NA; V: TRBV12-3/TRBV12-4; DNA: TGTGCCAGCAGTCGACAGGTTTATACGCAGTATTTT; CDR3: CASSRQVYTQYF
J: TRBJ2-1; D: NA; size: NA; V: TRBV5-1; DNA: TGCGCCTCTAGCGCTACCCAAGGACACAATGAGCAGTTCTTC; CDR3: CASSATQGHNEQFF
J: TRBJ2-3; D: NA; size: NA; V: TRBV3-1/TRBV3-2; DNA: TGTGCCAGCAGCCAAGACAGGATCCAAGATACGCAGTATTTT; CDR3: CASSQDRIQDTQYF
J: TRBJ2-2; D: TRBD1; size: NA; V: TRBV10-3; DNA: TGTGCCACGCCCGACGGGACAGGGCGCACCGGGGAGCTGTTTTTT; CDR3: CATPDGTGRTGELFF
J: TRBJ2-7; D: NA; size: NA; V: TRBV5-8; DNA: TGTGCCAGCAGCTCCCCTTGGGGGGCCTACGAGCAGTACTTC; CDR3: CASSSPWGAYEQYF
J: TRBJ2-7; D: TRBD1; size: NA; V: TRBV7-9; DNA: TGTGCCAGCAGCTTGGACAGGGGATACGAGCAGTACTTC; CDR3: CASSLDRGYEQYF
J: TRBJ1-6; D: NA; size: few; V: TRBV27; DNA: TGTGCCAGCAGAGGGAGTCATTCACCCCTCCACTTT; CDR3: CASRGSHSPLHF
J: TRBJ1-1; D: TRBD1; size: NA; V: TRBV28; DNA: TGTGCCAGCAGTCGCCTTGATTCCGGGACAGCTGAAGCTTTCTTT; CDR3: CASSRLDSGTAEAFF
J: TRBJ2-5; D: NA; size: NA; V: TRBV27; DNA: TGTGCCAGCAGTTTAAGGGCGGGCGAGACCCAGTACTTC; CDR3: CASSLRAGETQYF
J: TRBJ2-7; D: TRBD1; size: NA; V: TRBV29-1; DNA: TGCAGCGTTGGCGGGGCCCGGGACAGGGCTTACTACGAGCAGTACTTC; CDR3: CSVGGARDRAYYEQYF
J: TRBJ2-7; D: NA; size: NA; V: TRBV12-3/TRBV12-4; DNA: TGTGCCAGCACCCCCTCGGGAAGGGCCGAGCAGTACTTC; CDR3: CASTPSGRAEQYF
J: TRBJ1-1; D: NA; size: NA; V: TRBV18; DNA: TGTGCCAGCTCACCCGGAGAAGTGGGCACTGAAGCTTTCTTT; CDR3: CASSPGEVGTEAFF
J: TRBJ1-5; D: NA; size: NA; V: TRBV12-5; DNA: TGTGCTAGTGGTTTGACGGGGAATCAGCCCCAGCATTTT; CDR3: CASGLTGNQPQHF
J: TRBJ2-3; D: NA; size: NA; V: TRBV7-9; DNA: TGTGCCAGCAGCTTATTGACCAGCGGCCTCACAGATACGCAGTATTTT; CDR3: CASSLLTSGLTDTQYF
J: TRBJ1-1; D: TRBD1; size: NA; V: TRBV6-6; DNA: TGTGCCAGCAGTAACAGGGGGGGCACTGAAGCTTTCTTT; CDR3: CASSNRGGTEAFF
J: TRBJ2-3; D: NA; size: NA; V: TRBV5-1; DNA: TGCGCCAGCAGCTTGTCCGGGGAGGCAGATACGCAGTATTTT; CDR3: CASSLSGEADTQYF
J: TRBJ1-2; D: TRBD1; size: NA; V: TRBV7-9; DNA: TGTGCCAGCAGCTTAGGAGGGGGCTCTGGCTACACCTTC; CDR3: CASSLGGGSGYTF